This is a list of T cell receptor beta chains from one sample in a study of CD8 T cells in ankylosing spondylitis. Via MiXCR, TCRdb re-called the 5' RACE reads, giving one row per CDR3 protein. The sample lists just under 350,000 distinct CDR3 sequences; under 15% were seen once. The sequenced material came from blood, either unsorted or a sorted T cell fraction (not recorded which). Source of these receptors: a male donor with ankylosing spondylitis or in good health (not recorded which). CDR3s include the opening cysteine and the closing phenylalanine or tryptophan. The order of the fields is D gene, clone size, V gene, J gene, CDR3 protein, CDR3 DNA. D genes are given only for firm matches. The listing skips clone size in some rows; elsewhere it reads once, few, many or a size class.

D gene: TRBD2; clone size: NA; V gene: TRBV6-1; J gene: TRBJ2-1; CDR3 protein: CASTRGTSGNNEQFF; CDR3 DNA: TGTGCCAGCACCAGGGGGACTAGCGGAAACAATGAGCAGTTCTTC
D gene: NA; clone size: many; V gene: TRBV5-1; J gene: TRBJ2-3; CDR3 protein: CASSLEAGGQYF; CDR3 DNA: TGCGCCAGCAGCTTGGAGGCAGGAGGGCAGTATTTT
D gene: TRBD2; clone size: few; V gene: TRBV11-2; J gene: TRBJ2-7; CDR3 protein: CASNPRAGSYEQYF; CDR3 DNA: TGTGCCAGCAATCCACGAGCGGGGTCGTACGAGCAGTACTTC
D gene: NA; clone size: NA; V gene: TRBV9; J gene: TRBJ1-4; CDR3 protein: CASSPQPGYEKLFF; CDR3 DNA: TGTGCCAGCAGCCCGCAGCCCGGGTATGAAAAACTGTTTTTT
D gene: NA; clone size: NA; V gene: TRBV7-9; J gene: TRBJ1-5; CDR3 protein: CASSKGGYQPQHF; CDR3 DNA: TGTGCCAGCAGCAAGGGGGGGTATCAGCCCCAGCATTTT
D gene: NA; clone size: NA; V gene: TRBV12-5; J gene: TRBJ2-3; CDR3 protein: CASGSRQSTDTQYF; CDR3 DNA: TGTGCTAGTGGTAGTAGACAGTCCACAGATACGCAGTATTTT
D gene: NA; clone size: NA; V gene: TRBV12-3/TRBV12-4; J gene: TRBJ1-4; CDR3 protein: CASSFAAENEKLFF; CDR3 DNA: TGTGCCAGCAGTTTTGCGGCGGAGAATGAAAAACTGTTTTTT
D gene: NA; clone size: NA; V gene: TRBV26; J gene: TRBJ2-3; CDR3 protein: CASSFGLAGGLLTDTQYF; CDR3 DNA: TGTGCCAGCAGTTTTGGGCTAGCGGGAGGATTATTGACAGATACGCAGTATTTT
D gene: TRBD1; clone size: few; V gene: TRBV19; J gene: TRBJ2-1; CDR3 protein: CASSRDRERQFF; CDR3 DNA: TGTGCCAGTAGTAGGGACAGGGAAAGACAATTCTTC
D gene: TRBD1; clone size: many; V gene: TRBV10-3; J gene: TRBJ2-2; CDR3 protein: CAISDSGTVTGELFF; CDR3 DNA: TGTGCCATCAGTGATTCCGGGACAGTCACCGGGGAGCTGTTTTTT
D gene: TRBD2; clone size: few; V gene: TRBV11-2; J gene: TRBJ2-1; CDR3 protein: CASSNPAGGLNEQFF; CDR3 DNA: TGTGCCAGCAGCAATCCAGCGGGGGGGTTGAATGAGCAGTTCTTC
D gene: TRBD2; clone size: few; V gene: TRBV9; J gene: TRBJ2-5; CDR3 protein: CASSVSAASGQETQYF; CDR3 DNA: TGTGCCAGCAGCGTGTCTGCGGCTAGCGGACAAGAGACCCAGTACTTC
D gene: NA; clone size: NA; V gene: TRBV29-1; J gene: TRBJ2-3; CDR3 protein: CSVESTQYF; CDR3 DNA: TGCAGCGTTGAAAGTACGCAGTATTTT
D gene: TRBD2; clone size: NA; V gene: TRBV5-4; J gene: TRBJ2-1; CDR3 protein: CASTHPQREGPGNEQFF; CDR3 DNA: TGTGCCAGCACCCACCCCCAGCGGGAGGGCCCGGGTAATGAGCAGTTCTTC
D gene: TRBD2; clone size: NA; V gene: TRBV5-4; J gene: TRBJ2-7; CDR3 protein: CASRVGGASGSNYEQYF; CDR3 DNA: TGTGCCAGCAGAGTTGGAGGGGCTAGCGGTAGCAACTACGAGCAGTACTTC
D gene: TRBD1; clone size: few; V gene: TRBV19; J gene: TRBJ2-1; CDR3 protein: CASSPPGQGAKNNEQFF; CDR3 DNA: TGTGCCAGTAGTCCACCGGGACAGGGGGCGAAGAACAATGAGCAGTTCTTC
D gene: NA; clone size: NA; V gene: TRBV12-3/TRBV12-4; J gene: TRBJ2-3; CDR3 protein: CASRSWEEGTDTQYF; CDR3 DNA: TGTGCCAGCAGATCGTGGGAGGAGGGGACAGATACGCAGTATTTT
D gene: TRBD2; clone size: NA; V gene: TRBV7-2; J gene: TRBJ2-7; CDR3 protein: CASRGGGSSYEQYF; CDR3 DNA: TGTGCCAGCAGAGGCGGGGGGTCTTCCTACGAGCAGTACTTC
D gene: NA; clone size: many; V gene: TRBV9; J gene: TRBJ2-2; CDR3 protein: CASTPAGTNTGELFF; CDR3 DNA: TGTGCCAGCACCCCTGCAGGGACGAACACCGGGGAGCTGTTTTTT
D gene: TRBD2; clone size: NA; V gene: TRBV12-3/TRBV12-4; J gene: TRBJ2-1; CDR3 protein: CASSPRGSLNEQFF; CDR3 DNA: TGTGCCAGCAGTCCCCGCGGGAGTCTCAATGAGCAGTTCTTC
D gene: TRBD2; clone size: many; V gene: TRBV19; J gene: TRBJ2-1; CDR3 protein: CASSIGAGSYNEQFF; CDR3 DNA: TGTGCCAGTAGTATCGGAGCGGGGTCCTACAATGAGCAGTTCTTC
D gene: TRBD1; clone size: few; V gene: TRBV12-3/TRBV12-4; J gene: TRBJ2-7; CDR3 protein: CASSSTGYGNEQYF; CDR3 DNA: TGTGCCAGCAGTTCGACAGGGTACGGGAACGAGCAGTACTTC
D gene: NA; clone size: NA; V gene: TRBV27; J gene: TRBJ1-2; CDR3 protein: CASSRAGVYGYTF; CDR3 DNA: TGTGCCAGCAGTAGAGCAGGGGTCTATGGCTACACCTTC
D gene: NA; clone size: NA; V gene: TRBV5-1; J gene: TRBJ1-1; CDR3 protein: CASSLLPGADTEAFF; CDR3 DNA: TGCGCCAGCAGCTTGCTACCGGGGGCGGACACTGAAGCTTTCTTT
D gene: NA; clone size: NA; V gene: TRBV7-8; J gene: TRBJ2-5; CDR3 protein: CASSLQRSETQYF; CDR3 DNA: TGTGCCAGCAGCTTACAGCGGTCGGAGACCCAGTACTTC
D gene: NA; clone size: few; V gene: TRBV9; J gene: TRBJ2-7; CDR3 protein: CASSSTTGPYEQYF; CDR3 DNA: TGTGCCAGCAGCTCAACGACAGGCCCTTACGAGCAGTACTTC
D gene: NA; clone size: NA; V gene: TRBV30; J gene: TRBJ2-1; CDR3 protein: CAWTPGLARGEQFF; CDR3 DNA: TGTGCCTGGACCCCCGGTCTAGCTAGAGGTGAGCAGTTCTTC
D gene: NA; clone size: many; V gene: TRBV12-3/TRBV12-4; J gene: TRBJ1-1; CDR3 protein: CASTAEVNTEAFF; CDR3 DNA: TGTGCCAGCACCGCCGAGGTGAACACTGAAGCTTTCTTT
D gene: TRBD1; clone size: NA; V gene: TRBV3-1; J gene: TRBJ1-4; CDR3 protein: CASSYRGQNEKLFF; CDR3 DNA: TGTGCCAGCAGCTACAGGGGGCAAAATGAAAAACTGTTTTTT
D gene: TRBD2; clone size: NA; V gene: TRBV5-1; J gene: TRBJ2-1; CDR3 protein: CASSALLAGVNNEQFF; CDR3 DNA: TGCGCCAGCAGCGCGTTACTAGCGGGGGTGAACAATGAGCAGTTCTTC
D gene: NA; clone size: NA; V gene: TRBV27; J gene: TRBJ2-3; CDR3 protein: CASSLTGVGGRGTDTQYF; CDR3 DNA: TGTGCCAGCAGTTTAACCGGAGTGGGAGGTAGGGGCACAGATACGCAGTATTTT
D gene: TRBD1; clone size: NA; V gene: TRBV29-1; J gene: TRBJ1-1; CDR3 protein: CSVMTGPNTEAFF; CDR3 DNA: TGCAGCGTTATGACAGGGCCGAACACTGAAGCTTTCTTT
D gene: NA; clone size: many; V gene: TRBV12-3/TRBV12-4; J gene: TRBJ2-7; CDR3 protein: CASSPRGLSNEQYF; CDR3 DNA: TGTGCCAGCAGTCCCAGGGGCCTTAGCAACGAGCAGTACTTC
D gene: TRBD1; clone size: NA; V gene: TRBV7-8; J gene: TRBJ2-3; CDR3 protein: CASSVGWTGGDTQYF; CDR3 DNA: TGTGCCAGCAGCGTCGGGTGGACAGGCGGAGATACGCAGTATTTT
D gene: NA; clone size: few; V gene: TRBV2; J gene: TRBJ2-7; CDR3 protein: CASSELGQGWPYEQYF; CDR3 DNA: TGTGCCAGCAGTGAGCTCGGGCAGGGATGGCCCTACGAGCAGTACTTC